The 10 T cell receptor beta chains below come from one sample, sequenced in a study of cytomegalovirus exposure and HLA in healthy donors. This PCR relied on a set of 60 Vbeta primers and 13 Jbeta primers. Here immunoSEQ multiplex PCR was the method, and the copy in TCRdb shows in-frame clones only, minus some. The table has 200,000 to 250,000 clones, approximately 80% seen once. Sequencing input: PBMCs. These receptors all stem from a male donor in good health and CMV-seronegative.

CDR3 residues: CASKGTASHYMNTEAFF. For the CDR3, the DNA is TGCGCCAGCAAAGGGACAGCGTCCCACTATATGAACACTGAAGCTTTCTTT. This chain uses TRBV5-1 with TRBJ1-1, with 7 bases identical to TRBD1. Trimming at V came to 6 bases and at J to 0 bases, leaving 14 bases not matched to a gene. Germline CDR1 reads SGHRS; CDR2 reads YFSETQ. The CDR3 totals 17 residues.

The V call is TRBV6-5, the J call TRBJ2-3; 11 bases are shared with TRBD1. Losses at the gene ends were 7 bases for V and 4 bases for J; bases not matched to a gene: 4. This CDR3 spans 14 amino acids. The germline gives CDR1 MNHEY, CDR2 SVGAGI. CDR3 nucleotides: TGTGCCAGCAAAGGGACAGGGGGTGCAGATACGCAGTATTTT. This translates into CASKGTGGADTQYF.

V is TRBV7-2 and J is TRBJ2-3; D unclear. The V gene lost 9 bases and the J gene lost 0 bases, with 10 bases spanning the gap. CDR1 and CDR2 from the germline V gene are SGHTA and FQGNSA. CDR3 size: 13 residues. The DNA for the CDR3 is TGTGCCAGTGGGCGTTTCAGCACAGATACGCAGTATTTT. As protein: CASGRFSTDTQYF.

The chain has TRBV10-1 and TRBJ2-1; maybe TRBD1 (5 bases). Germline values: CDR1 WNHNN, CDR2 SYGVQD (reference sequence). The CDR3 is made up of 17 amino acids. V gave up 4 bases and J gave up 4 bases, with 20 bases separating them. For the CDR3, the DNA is TGCGCCAGCAGTGCTACAAGCCAGGGTGTAAGATACAATGAGCAGTTCTTC. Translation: CASSATSQGVRYNEQFF.

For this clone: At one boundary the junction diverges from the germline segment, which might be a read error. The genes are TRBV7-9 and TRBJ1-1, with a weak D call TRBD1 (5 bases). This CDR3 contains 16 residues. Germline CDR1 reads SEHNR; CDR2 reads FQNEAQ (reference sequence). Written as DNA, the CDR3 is TGTTCCAGCAGCTTAGCCCGGGGAGGAGGGGCTACTGAAGCTTTCTTT. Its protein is CSSSLARGGGATEAFF.

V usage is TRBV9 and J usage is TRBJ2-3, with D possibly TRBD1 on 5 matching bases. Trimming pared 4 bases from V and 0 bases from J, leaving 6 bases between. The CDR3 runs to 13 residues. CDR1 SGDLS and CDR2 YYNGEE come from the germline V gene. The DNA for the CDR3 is TGTGCCAGCAGCCAGGGAAGCACAGATACGCAGTATTTT. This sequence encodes CASSQGSTDTQYF.

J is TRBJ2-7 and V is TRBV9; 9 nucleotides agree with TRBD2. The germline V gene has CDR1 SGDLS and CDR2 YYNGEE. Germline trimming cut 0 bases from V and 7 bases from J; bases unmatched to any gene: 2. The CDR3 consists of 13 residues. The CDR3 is CASSVGAGGEQYF. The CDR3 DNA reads TGTGCCAGCAGCGTAGGCGCGGGAGGGGAGCAGTACTTC.

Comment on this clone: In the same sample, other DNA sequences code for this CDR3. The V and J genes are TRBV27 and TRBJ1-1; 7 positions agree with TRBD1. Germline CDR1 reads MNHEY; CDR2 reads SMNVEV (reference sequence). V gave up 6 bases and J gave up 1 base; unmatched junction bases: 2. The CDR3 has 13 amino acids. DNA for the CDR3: TGTGCCAGCAGATGGACAGGGAACACTGAAGCTTTCTTT. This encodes CASRWTGNTEAFF.

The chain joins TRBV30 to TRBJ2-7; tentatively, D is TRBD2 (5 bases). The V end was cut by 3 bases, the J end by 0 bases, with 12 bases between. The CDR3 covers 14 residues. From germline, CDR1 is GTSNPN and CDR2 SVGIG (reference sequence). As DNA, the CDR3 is TGTGCCTGGAGCCCCGTCGGAGGCTCCTACGAGCAGTACTTC. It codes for CAWSPVGGSYEQYF.

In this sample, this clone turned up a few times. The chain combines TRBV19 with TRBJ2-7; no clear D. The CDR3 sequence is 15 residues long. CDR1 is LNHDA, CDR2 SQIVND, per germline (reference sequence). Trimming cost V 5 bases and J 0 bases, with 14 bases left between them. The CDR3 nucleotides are TGTGCCAGTAGTGAACAGACCCATGGCTCCTACGAGCAGTACTTC. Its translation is CASSEQTHGSYEQYF.